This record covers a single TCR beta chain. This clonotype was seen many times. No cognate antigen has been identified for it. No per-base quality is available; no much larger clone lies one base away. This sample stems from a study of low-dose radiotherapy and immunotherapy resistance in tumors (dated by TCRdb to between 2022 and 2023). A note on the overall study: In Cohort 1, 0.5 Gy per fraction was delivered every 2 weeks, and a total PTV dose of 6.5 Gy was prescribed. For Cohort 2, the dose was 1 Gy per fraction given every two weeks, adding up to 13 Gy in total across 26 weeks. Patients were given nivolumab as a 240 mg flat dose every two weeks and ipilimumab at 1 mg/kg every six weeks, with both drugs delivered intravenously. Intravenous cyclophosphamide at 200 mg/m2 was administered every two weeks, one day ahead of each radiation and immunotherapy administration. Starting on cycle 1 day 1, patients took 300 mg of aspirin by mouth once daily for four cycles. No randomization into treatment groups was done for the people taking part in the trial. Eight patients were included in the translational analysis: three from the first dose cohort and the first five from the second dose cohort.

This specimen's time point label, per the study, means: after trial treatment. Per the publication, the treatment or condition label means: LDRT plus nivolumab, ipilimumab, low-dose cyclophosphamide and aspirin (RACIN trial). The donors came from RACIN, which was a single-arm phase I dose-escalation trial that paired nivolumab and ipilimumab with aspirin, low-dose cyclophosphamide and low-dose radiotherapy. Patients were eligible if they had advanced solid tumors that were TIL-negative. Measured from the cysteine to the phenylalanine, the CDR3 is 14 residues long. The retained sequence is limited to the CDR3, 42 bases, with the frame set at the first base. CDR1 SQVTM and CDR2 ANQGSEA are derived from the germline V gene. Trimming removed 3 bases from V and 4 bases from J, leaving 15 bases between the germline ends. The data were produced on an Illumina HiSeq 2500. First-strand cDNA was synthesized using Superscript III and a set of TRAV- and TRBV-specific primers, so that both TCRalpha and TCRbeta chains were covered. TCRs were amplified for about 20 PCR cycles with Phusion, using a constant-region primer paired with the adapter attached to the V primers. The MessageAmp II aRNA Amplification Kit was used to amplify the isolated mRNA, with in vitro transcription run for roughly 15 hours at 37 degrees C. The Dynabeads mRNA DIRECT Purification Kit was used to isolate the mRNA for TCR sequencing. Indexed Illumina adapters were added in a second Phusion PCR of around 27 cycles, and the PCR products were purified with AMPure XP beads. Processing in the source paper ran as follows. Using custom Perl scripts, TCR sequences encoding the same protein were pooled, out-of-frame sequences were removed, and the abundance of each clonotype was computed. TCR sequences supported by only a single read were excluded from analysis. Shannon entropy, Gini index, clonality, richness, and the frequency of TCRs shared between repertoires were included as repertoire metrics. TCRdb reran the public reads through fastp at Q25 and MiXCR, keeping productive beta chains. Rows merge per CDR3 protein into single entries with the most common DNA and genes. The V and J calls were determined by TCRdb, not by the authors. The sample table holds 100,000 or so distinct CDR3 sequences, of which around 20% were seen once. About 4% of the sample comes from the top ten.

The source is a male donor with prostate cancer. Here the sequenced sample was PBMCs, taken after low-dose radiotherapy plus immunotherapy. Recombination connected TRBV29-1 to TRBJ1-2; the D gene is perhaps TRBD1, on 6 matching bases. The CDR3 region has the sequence CSVEGGAGLYGYTF. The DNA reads TGCAGCGTTGAGGGGGGGGCCGGGCTCTATGGCTACACCTTC.